This T cell receptor beta chain was identified during a study of identical twins. Findings and caveats of the study: Findings depended on cross-sectional statistics rather than tracking the same donors. Cord blood beta clonotypes present at high abundance carried fewer insertions; no such pattern appeared in memory repertoires.

This clonotype was seen at least ten times. Its antigen is not identified. TCRdb recomputed calls from the 5' RACE reads with MiXCR, one row per CDR3 protein. The table lists 500,000 to 650,000 distinct CDR3 sequences, just over 7% of them singletons, with over 1.5% in the top ten. Germline V lookup: CDR1 SGDLS, CDR2 YYNGEE. The junction had 5 bases not matched to a gene; V was cut back by 2 bases and J by 2 bases. The CDR3 is made up of 15 amino acids. The sample also formed part of further work on yellow fever vaccine responses in identical twins.

The sequence was collected from a woman in her late teens or twenties in good health. The chain has TRBV9 and TRBJ2-3, with 7 nucleotides matching TRBD2. Source material: PBMCs. CDR3 sequence: CASSVSGYLTDTQYF. Here the CDR3 DNA reads TGTGCCAGCAGCGTTAGCGGGTATCTCACAGATACGCAGTATTTT.